The 13 T cell receptor beta chains listed next were all sequenced from one sample in a study of beta chain features in type 1 diabetes. cDNA synthesis used the whole RNA isolate, giving expressed TCRB sequences. TCRdb keeps only in-frame clones here, not all; method: immunoSEQ multiplex PCR. The table shows about 260,000 clones, with just over 20% occurring only once. Their antigen targets remain unknown. The study, taken as a whole, reports: All four CD4+ subsets from Type 1 diabetes patients carried moderately but significantly shorter TCRB CDR3s.

The sequenced sample consisted of naive CD4+ T cells from blood. The receptors originated from a woman in her thirties or forties with type 1 diabetes.

This clone was seen once. V and J are TRBV5-1 and TRBJ2-4; D perhaps matches TRBD2 (6 bases). V dropped 1 base and J dropped 8 bases, with 13 bases sitting between them. CDR1 and CDR2 from the germline V gene are SGHRS and YFSETQ. This CDR3 contains 14 residues. The CDR3 region has the DNA TGCGCCAGCAGCTTGTGGTCGGGGGAGGACATTCAGTACTTC. Protein: CASSLWSGEDIQYF.

Here the CDR3 DNA reads TGTGCCAGCAGCTTAGCTGGGCCTAGGGGGACTGAAGCTTTCTTT. Translation: CASSLAGPRGTEAFF. This chain uses TRBV7-9 with TRBJ1-1, with TRBD1 as a possible D gene (6 bases). This CDR3 is 15 amino acids long. Germline V CDR1 and CDR2: SEHNR, FQNEAQ (reference sequence). Trimming shortened V by 0 bases and J by 5 bases, and 13 bases separated the two germline ends. The entire variable domain, with the rest obtained from reference TRBV7-9 and TRBJ1-1, is as follows: DTGVSQNPRHKITKRGQNVTFRCDPISEHNRLYWYRQTLGQGPEFLTYFQNEAQLEKSRLLSDRFSAERPKGSFSTLEIQRTEQGDSAMYLCASSLAGPRGTEAFFGQGTRLTVV.

The chain uses TRBV5-1 and TRBJ2-7; 7 bases map to TRBD1. From germline, CDR1 is SGHRS and CDR2 YFSETQ. The CDR3 runs 14 residues. V trimming: 8 bases; J trimming: 5 bases; junction bases outside the gene matches: 13. In DNA form, the CDR3 reads TGCGCCAGTCGACCCGGACAGGTAGTAAACGAGCAGTACTTC. This translates into CASRPGQVVNEQYF.

The rearrangement links TRBV9 to TRBJ1-2; D is undetermined. Germline V CDR1 and CDR2: SGDLS, YYNGEE. This CDR3 is 13 amino acids long. Trimming took off 0 bases at V and 8 bases at J, with 11 bases between the two ends. CDR3 amino acids: CASSVDEAGGYTF. DNA of the CDR3: TGTGCCAGCAGCGTAGACGAGGCTGGCGGCTACACCTTC.

V and J are TRBV4-3 and TRBJ1-2; D is uncertain. Trimming left V 0 bases short and J 7 bases short, with 9 bases between. Germline loops: CDR1 LGHNA, CDR2 YSLEER. This CDR3 is built from 13 residues. CDR3 sequence reads: CASSQEEGAGYTF. The CDR3 DNA is TGCGCCAGCAGCCAAGAGGAGGGAGCTGGCTACACCTTC.

This clone was detected a few times. The J gene is TRBJ1-2, the V gene TRBV5-1; TRBD1 matches at 7 bases. Germline lookup yields CDR1 SGHRS and CDR2 YFSETQ. V lost 3 bases to trimming and J lost 4 bases; unmatched junction nucleotides: 9. The CDR3 is 15 amino acids. CDR3 nucleotide sequence: TGCGCCAGCAGCTCCGGGACAGATGTATTCTATGGCTACACCTTC. This sequence encodes CASSSGTDVFYGYTF. Full variable domain (rest looked up from reference TRBV5-1 and TRBJ1-2): KAGVTQTPRYLIKTRGQQVTLSCSPISGHRSVSWYQQTPGQGLQFLFEYFSETQRNKGNFPGRFSGRQFSNSRSEMNVSTLELGDSALYLCASSSGTDVFYGYTFGSGTRLTVV.

The chain's CDR3 is CASSSHRATDTQYF. The CDR3 nucleotides read TGTGCCAGCAGTTCCCACAGGGCCACAGATACGCAGTATTTT. The chain recombines TRBV7-9 with TRBJ2-3, with a weak D call TRBD1 (6 bases). CDR1 and CDR2 from the germline V gene are SEHNR and FQNEAQ (reference sequence). The V end was cut by 6 bases, the J end by 2 bases, with 12 bases between. The CDR3 is 14 amino acids.

This chain joins TRBV2 and TRBJ2-7; the D is unclear. The V gene lost 3 bases and the J gene lost 6 bases, with 21 bases spanning the gap. This CDR3 region has 16 residues. Germline CDR1 SNHLY, CDR2 FYNNEI. CDR3 bases: TGTGCCAGCAGTGAGATTTCGACGGCAGGAAGGTCCGAGCAGTACTTC. It specifies CASSEISTAGRSEQYF.

The genes are TRBV4-2 and TRBJ2-3; a weak D match, TRBD1 (6 bases). V lost 3 bases and J 5 bases, leaving 15 bases between the germline ends. The CDR3 runs to 15 residues. Germline V CDR1 and CDR2: LGHNA, YNFKEQ. The CDR3 DNA sequence: TGTGCCAGCAGCCAGGGATTACAGGGTGGAGATACGCAGTATTTT. It specifies CASSQGLQGGDTQYF.

The chain employs TRBV5-6 and TRBJ1-1, with TRBD1 matching over 9 bases. Germline CDR1 reads SGHDT; CDR2 reads YYEEEE. V shed 6 bases and J 3 bases; nucleotides not matched to a gene: 3. The CDR3 is 13 amino acids. The CDR3 loop reads CASTRDRDTEAFF. The DNA of the CDR3 is TGTGCCAGCACCCGGGACAGGGACACTGAAGCTTTCTTT.

The CDR3 loop reads CAGGRHNEKLFF. The CDR3 DNA reads TGTGCCGGAGGGAGGCATAATGAAAAACTGTTTTTT. V gene TRBV30 combines with J gene TRBJ1-4; D remains unclear. The CDR3 has 12 residues. The germline V gene has CDR1 GTSNPN and CDR2 SVGIG (reference sequence). Between the trimmed V and J ends, which lost 8 bases and 4 bases, there was a span of 11 bases.

The chain carries TRBV4-3 and TRBJ2-7; D is possibly TRBD2 (5 bases). Looked up from germline, CDR1 is LGHNA and CDR2 is YSLEER. V shed 4 bases and J shed 7 bases, with 23 bases lying between them. There are 16 residues in the CDR3. The CDR3 DNA reads as TGCGCCAGCAGCCTCACGGTAGTTCTACCCGGCGGGGAGCAGTACTTC. It translates to CASSLTVVLPGGEQYF.

This clone was seen a few times. The gene calls are TRBV7-9 and TRBJ1-2; D gene unclear. This CDR3 has 10 amino acids. Germline V lookup: CDR1 SEHNR, CDR2 FQNEAQ (reference sequence). Trimming removed 4 bases from V and 5 bases from J, with 2 bases in between. The CDR3 loop reads CASSSYGYTF. For the CDR3, the DNA is TGTGCCAGCAGCTCTTATGGCTACACCTTC.